One TCR beta chain is described in this entry. These data come from a study of blood T cell repertoires in COVID-19. Study-level information: Donors in the United States, Italy and Spain gave samples during acute or convalescent COVID-19. The analysed material was cDNA or gDNA that came from T cells, B-cell-depleted T cells, or PBMCs.

Data came from immunoSEQ multiplex PCR; TCRdb stores just in-frame clones and leaves some out. The sample includes approximately 250,000 clones, around 86% of them seen just once. V was pared by 1 base and J by 3 bases, with 10 bases between. Looked up from germline, CDR1 is SGHRS and CDR2 is YFSETQ. This CDR3 comprises 14 residues. Sequencing used peripheral blood. This receptor was obtained from a man in his thirties or forties who had recovered from COVID-19. The V call is TRBV5-1, the J call TRBJ1-2; the D gene is possibly TRBD1 (5 bases). CDR3 region: CASSLTTGDYGYTF. Here the CDR3 DNA reads TGCGCCAGCAGCTTGACAACAGGAGACTATGGCTACACCTTC.